Following are 14 T cell receptor delta chains from one sample sequenced in a study of γδ T cells in repeated Plasmodium falciparum infection (dated by TCRdb to the early 2020s). For bulk TCR repertoire analysis, Vgamma9/Vdelta2+ and Vdelta2-negative gammadelta T cell populations were flow-sorted out of peripheral blood mononuclear cells. Receptor amplification or capture employed multiplex PCR. For sequencing, an Illumina MiSeq was employed. Via CATT, TCRdb reprocessed the public reads, and rows with identical DNA were then joined. Present in this sample are around 82,000 delta-chain clones, approximately 1.5% of which were seen just once. The leading ten clones occupy roughly 8.1% of the sample. The sequenced sample consisted of gamma-delta T cells from blood. The receptors were sampled from a pool of human donors (malaria-infected and uninfected, not separated).

About this clone itself: TCRdb's entry gives the protein of a much larger clone, which mismatches this DNA's translation at residue 3, likely from a read error; the protein reported here is translated from the DNA. The genes are TRAV38-2/DV8 and TRDJ1; 12 bases are a match to TRDD3. Matching the DNA to germline supplied the J gene, which TCRdb does not give. This CDR3 region has 24 residues. Per the germline V gene, CDR1 is TSESDYY and CDR2 is QEAYKQQN. The CDR3 coding sequence is TGTGCTTGTAGGAGCGGGCCTTCCTACGACTACTGGGGGATACTGAAGGGGTACACCGATAAACTCATCTTT. It translates to CACRSGPSYDYWGILKGYTDKLIF.

This clone was seen a handful of times. TCRdb's protein, taken from a much larger clone, differs from this DNA's translation at residue 6, likely owing to a read error; the protein displayed comes from the DNA. The rearrangement uses TRDV3 and TRDJ1; the D is unclear. The V gene lost 1 base and the J gene lost 3 bases, with 27 bases spanning the gap. Germline CDR1 reads TVYSNPD; CDR2 reads GDNSRS (reference sequence). This CDR3 contains 18 residues. The CDR3 loop is CAFMDARSAERRADKLIF. The CDR3 DNA is TGTGCCTTTATGGATGCGAGGAGCGCCGAGCGCAGGGCCGATAAACTCATCTTT. Full variable domain (rest looked up from reference TRDV3 and TRDJ1): CDKVTQSSPDQTVASGSEVVLLCTYDTVYSNPDLFWYRIRPDYSFQFVFYGDNSRSEGADFTQGRFSVKHILTQKAFHLVISPVRTEDSATYYCAFMDARSAERRADKLIFGKGTRVTVEP.

This clone was observed a handful of times. The amino acid sequence in TCRdb belongs to a much larger clone and departs from this DNA's translation at residue 12, likely a sequencing read error; the sequence shown is translated from the DNA. The gene calls are TRDV1 and TRDJ1; 8 nucleotides line up with TRDD3. TCRdb does not report a J gene; here it was assigned by matching the DNA to germline references. The germline gives CDR1 TSWWSYY, CDR2 QGS. Trimming cost V 4 bases and J 0 bases; bases outside gene matches: 22. CDR3 size: 21 residues. Here the CDR3 reads CALGGLYWGPRRKWYTDKLIF. The CDR3 DNA is TGTGCTCTTGGGGGCCTATACTGGGGGCCTCGGCGGAAATGGTACACCGATAAACTCATCTTT.

This clone was counted ten times or more. The V and J genes are TRDV1 and TRDJ1, with D perhaps matching TRDD3 (7 bases). Germline loops: CDR1 TSWWSYY, CDR2 QGS. The V end lost 2 bases, the J end lost 0 bases, and 37 bases lay between the germline ends. The CDR3 extends over 24 amino acids. The CDR3 sequence: CALGEWVRHFPNPGWGSYTDKLIF. As DNA, the CDR3 is TGTGCTCTTGGGGAATGGGTCCGCCACTTTCCTAATCCAGGCTGGGGGTCGTACACCGATAAACTCATCTTT.

In this sample, this clone turned up many times. One base separates it from a far larger clone, so it is likely a read error. Other DNA sequences in the sample encode the same CDR3. As DNA, the CDR3 is TGTGCCTGTGACACCGTCGGTCTGGGGGGATACGCGGCGAACCGCGTATCTGAGACCACCGATAAACTCATCTTT. It is translated as CACDTVGLGGYAANRVSETTDKLIF. The chain combines TRDV2 with TRDJ1; 10 bases line up with TRDD3. TCRdb does not report a J gene; here it was assigned by matching the DNA to germline references. The CDR3 totals 25 residues. Germline trimming cut 0 bases from V and 1 base from J; bases unmatched to any gene: 31. CDR1 is GEAIGNYY, CDR2 EKD, per germline.

For this clone: This DNA's translation differs at residue 12 from TCRdb's protein, which comes from a much larger clone; a read error is likely, and the protein shown is translated from the DNA. The chain employs TRDV1 and TRDJ1; 8 bases are shared with TRDD3. CDR3 length: 17 amino acids. The V gene's germline CDR1 is TSWWSYY and CDR2 QGS. J was trimmed by 4 bases and V by 6 bases; bases with no gene match: 16. The chain's CDR3 is CALGCLLGAQDIDKLIF. DNA of the CDR3: TGTGCTCTTGGATGTCTACTGGGGGCCCAAGACATCGATAAACTCATCTTT.

This clone showed up just a few times. It is likely a read error: a sequence one base away is far more abundant. Distinct nucleotide sequences in the sample also encode this CDR3. The rearrangement links TRDV2 to TRDJ1; 9 bases align to TRDD3. TCRdb is silent on the J gene; assignment here came from matching the DNA to germline. Germline trimming cut 0 bases from V and 0 bases from J; bases unmatched to any gene: 16. This CDR3 spans 20 amino acids. Germline CDR1 and CDR2: GEAIGNYY and EKD. The CDR3 protein is CACDTVLGLGEGRYTDKLIF. CDR3 nucleotide sequence: TGTGCCTGTGACACCGTTTTAGGACTGGGGGAAGGTCGATACACCGATAAACTCATCTTT.

This clone was counted only a few times. V usage is TRDV1 and J usage is TRDJ2; 9 bases match TRDD3. TCRdb offers no J gene call, so here the DNA was matched to germline to obtain one. The V gene's germline CDR1 is TSWWSYY and CDR2 QGS. CDR3 length equals 25 residues. The J segment lost 0 bases and the V segment lost 4 bases, leaving 30 bases of the junction unmatched. CDR3 nucleotides: TGTGCTCTTGGGGGCCTCGGATTCCAGAGGGGGATACTAGTCGTCTCCATTCCTTTGACAGCACAACTCTTCTTT. It codes for CALGGLGFQRGILVVSIPLTAQLFF.

This clone has more than one count but fewer than ten. TCRdb lists the protein of a much larger clone for this DNA, which differs at residue 4, so this is likely a read error; the protein given here is translated from the DNA itself. V gene TRDV2 combines with J gene TRDJ3; TRDD3 matches at 9 bases. Here the J gene came from matching the DNA to germline, since TCRdb omits it. Germline-derived CDR1 and CDR2 are GEAIGNYY and EKD. The length of the CDR3 is 18 residues. Trimming at V came to 5 bases and at J to 0 bases, leaving 7 bases not matched to a gene. The CDR3 is CACGRLGDLSWDTRQMFF. DNA of the CDR3: TGTGCCTGTGGCAGACTGGGGGACCTCTCCTGGGACACCCGACAGATGTTTTTC.

The chain uses TRDV1 and TRDJ1, with 9 positions matching TRDD3. The J gene, missing from TCRdb, was assigned here through DNA to germline matching. V gave up 3 bases and J gave up 0 bases; unmatched junction bases: 29. CDR1 is TSWWSYY and CDR2 is QGS in the germline V gene. The CDR3 contains 24 residues. The CDR3 DNA follows: TGTGCTCTTGGGGAGCACCGCCATTTTCCTACGTACCCCACTGGGGGACATTACACCGATAAACTCATCTTT. Protein: CALGEHRHFPTYPTGGHYTDKLIF.

This clone has only a few counts. It is likely a read error: a sequence one base away is far more abundant. At the DNA level, this CDR3 is encoded by other sequences in the same sample as well. The V gene is TRDV2, the J gene TRDJ1; tentative D call: TRDD3 (5 bases). This CDR3 region has 14 residues. The V gene's germline CDR1 is GEAIGNYY and CDR2 EKD. V was shortened by 0 bases and J by 6 bases, with 13 bases between the two germline ends. CDR3 sequence: CACDTPTGGYKLIF. CDR3 sequence (DNA): TGTGCCTGTGACACCCCGACTGGTGGATATAAACTCATCTTT.

This clone was observed a few times. Given a far larger clone just one base away, this is likely a sequencing read error. The sample has other DNA sequences that encode this CDR3 too. The CDR3 here is CAYKTYWNTDKLIF. In DNA form, the CDR3 reads TGCGCTTATAAGACGTACTGGAACACCGATAAACTCATCTTT. The chain carries TRAV38-2/DV8 and TRDJ1; tentatively, D is TRDD3 (5 bases). The J gene is not listed in TCRdb, so it was assigned here from a DNA match to germline. Germline CDR1 is TSESDYY and CDR2 is QEAYKQQN. CDR3 length: 14 residues.

This clone appeared many times. Other nucleotide sequences from this sample produce the same CDR3. This chain uses TRDV2 with TRDJ1; 7 bases map to TRDD3. Since TCRdb gives no J gene, matching the DNA to germline was used here to assign it. The J segment lost 0 bases and the V segment lost 1 base, leaving 13 bases of the junction unmatched. CDR3 length equals 18 residues. CDR1 is GEAIGNYY, CDR2 EKD, per germline. For the CDR3, the DNA is TGTGCCTGTGACACGCTGGGGGGCCGTGACCCATACACCGATAAACTCATCTTT. This sequence encodes CACDTLGGRDPYTDKLIF.

With respect to this clone: The TCRdb protein, from a much larger clone, departs from this DNA's translation at residue 11, likely by read error; the protein shown derives from the DNA. V and J are TRDV1 and TRDJ1, with D tentatively TRDD2 (5 bases). TCRdb does not report a J gene; here it was assigned by matching the DNA to germline references. CDR1 is TSWWSYY, CDR2 QGS, per germline. V lost 1 base and J 0 bases, leaving 39 bases between the germline ends. This CDR3 has 25 amino acids. The CDR3 DNA reads as TGTGCTCTTGGGGAACCCCGGAAACCCTACCTTTTACTCCGTGCCACCATTAGGAACACCGATAAACTCATCTTT. As protein: CALGEPRKPYLLLRATIRNTDKLIF.